This T cell receptor beta chain was retrieved from a study of blood T cell repertoires in COVID-19. Whole-study context: Samples came from the United States, Italy and Spain, spanning acute and convalescent COVID-19. PBMCs, B-cell-depleted T cells, or T cells provided the cDNA or gDNA that made up the material.

Methods used by the authors: Estimates of nucleated cell counts were drawn from the amplification of reference gene primers. Produced via immunoSEQ multiplex PCR; TCRdb's table is partial and in-frame only. The V and J calls and the clone size are those of that table, but D and trimming were determined from the DNA. The sample carries approximately 230,000 clones, 87% recorded once. This CDR3 spans 13 amino acids. CDR1 is SGHAT, CDR2 FQNNGV, per germline. With 5 bases removed from V and 14 bases from J, the gap between germline ends came to 21 bases. The rearrangement uses TRBV11-2 and TRBJ1-2; TRBD1 might be the D (5 bases). This TCR derives from a man aged 18 to 30 with active or convalescent COVID-19. The specimen was peripheral blood. CDR3 residues: CASSPKGRGTGTF. CDR3 coding DNA: TGTGCCAGCAGCCCTAAAGGGCGGGGGACGGGGACCTTC.